The rows below give T cell receptor beta chains drawn from one sample of a study of tumor and adjacent non-tumor tissue in lung cancer. TCRdb ran MiXCR on the multiplex PCR reads and lists one entry per CDR3 protein. The table lists 47,000 or so distinct CDR3 sequences, about 68% of them singletons. The sequenced sample was distant non-tumor lung tissue. The receptors here all came from a woman in her seventies with non-small cell lung cancer. CDR3s include the opening cysteine and the closing phenylalanine or tryptophan. A D gene is named only where the DNA matches it firmly. Clone size is given for some rows only: seen once, a few or many times, or a class if the clone is expanded.

clone size | D gene | J gene | V gene | CDR3 protein | CDR3 DNA
NA | NA | TRBJ2-4 | TRBV28 | CAGNLRLSRDIQYF | TGTGCCGGCAATTTAAGGTTAAGCCGGGACATTCAGTACTTC
many | TRBD1 | TRBJ2-1 | TRBV6-5 | CASRLGTGVYNEQFF | TGTGCCAGCAGGCTCGGGACAGGGGTCTACAATGAGCAGTTCTTC
many | TRBD2 | TRBJ2-1 | TRBV6-6 | CASRLAGGSSSYNEQFF | TGTGCCAGCAGACTAGCGGGAGGATCGAGCTCCTACAATGAGCAGTTCTTC
NA | TRBD2 | TRBJ2-1 | TRBV6-6 | CASSMTSWRFYNEQFF | TGTGCCAGCAGTATGACTAGCTGGAGGTTCTACAATGAGCAGTTCTTC
NA | NA | TRBJ2-5 | TRBV21-1 | CASSKRRGGLKRGTQYF | TGTGCCAGCAGCAAAAGAAGAGGCGGCTTGAAGAGGGGGACCCAGTACTTC
NA | NA | TRBJ2-1 | TRBV5-1 | CASSLFVAGNYNEQFF | TGCGCCAGCAGCTTGTTCGTGGCGGGAAACTACAATGAGCAGTTCTTC
many | TRBD2 | TRBJ2-1 | TRBV6-1 | CAGGGEGEQFF | TGTGCCGGCGGGGGAGAGGGGGAGCAGTTCTTC
NA | NA | TRBJ1-2 | TRBV20-1 | CSAYLGNFGYTF | TGCAGTGCTTACTTGGGCAACTTTGGCTACACCTTC
medium-sized | NA | TRBJ2-7 | TRBV14 | CASSQDHYEQYF | TGTGCCAGCAGCCAAGATCACTACGAGCAGTACTTC
NA | TRBD2 | TRBJ2-3 | TRBV6-5 | CARSYSAGGQDTQYF | TGTGCCAGGAGTTACTCAGCGGGAGGTCAGGATACGCAGTATTTT
many | NA | TRBJ1-1 | TRBV14 | CASGQSYTEAFF | TGTGCCAGCGGGCAATCTTACACTGAAGCTTTCTTT
NA | NA | TRBJ2-3 | TRBV11-2 | CASSLNELVQDTQYF | TGTGCCAGCAGCTTAAATGAGCTAGTCCAAGACACGCAGTATTTT
NA | TRBD2 | TRBJ2-5 | TRBV29-1 | CSLETLTSGIQETQYF | TGCAGCCTTGAAACACTGACTAGCGGTATTCAAGAGACCCAGTACTTC
NA | NA | TRBJ2-3 | TRBV11-3 | CASSQYTREESTDRQYF | TGTGCAAGCAGCCAATATACCAGGGAGGAGAGCACAGATAGGCAGTATTTT
many | TRBD2 | TRBJ2-3 | TRBV5-4 | CASSRELAGWTDTQYF | TGTGCCAGCAGCAGAGAGCTAGCGGGATGGACAGATACGCAGTATTTT
NA | NA | TRBJ1-1 | TRBV6-1 | CASSGLQTGGAGTEAFF | TGTGCCAGCAGTGGACTTCAGACGGGGGGCGCGGGGACTGAAGCTTTCTTT
large | NA | TRBJ2-4 | TRBV29-1 | CSVEVPGIAKNIQYF | TGCAGCGTTGAAGTCCCGGGTATAGCCAAAAACATTCAGTACTTC
NA | TRBD2 | TRBJ2-1 | TRBV6-6 | CASSTTSGRSYNEQFF | TGTGCGAGCAGTACGACTAGCGGGAGGTCCTACAATGAGCAGTTCTTC
many | NA | TRBJ2-5 | TRBV6-5 | CASSYGRAETQYF | TGTGCCAGCAGTTACGGACGCGCGGAGACCCAGTACTTC
NA | TRBD1 | TRBJ2-3 | TRBV28 | CASSFLPGTARSNQSQYF | TGTGCCAGCAGCTTCTTACCTGGGACAGCCAGGAGCAATCAGTCCCAGTATTTT
few | TRBD1 | TRBJ1-2 | TRBV20-1 | CSTMAGDRVWGGYTF | TGCAGTACAATGGCCGGGGACAGGGTCTGGGGTGGCTACACCTTC
NA | TRBD2 | TRBJ2-5 | TRBV6-1 | CASETSGSQGTQYF | TGTGCCTCGGAGACTAGCGGGTCCCAAGGGACCCAGTACTTC
NA | TRBD2 | TRBJ2-3 | TRBV11-1 | CASGSRTSGSADTQYF | TGTGCCAGCGGCTCACGGACTAGCGGATCCGCAGATACGCAGTATTTT
many | NA | TRBJ1-2 | TRBV28 | CASSFSGRSYGYTF | TGTGCCAGCAGTTTCTCAGGACGGAGCTATGGCTACACCTTC
NA | NA | TRBJ1-1 | TRBV12-3/TRBV12-4 | CASKYGADEAFF | TGTGCCAGCAAATACGGGGCGGATGAAGCTTTCTTT
NA | NA | TRBJ1-2 | TRBV29-1 | CSVLVSPLFNYGYTF | TGCAGCGTCCTTGTCTCCCCACTATTCAACTATGGCTACACCTTC
NA | NA | TRBJ2-1 | TRBV20-1 | CSALGEANNEQFF | TGCAGTGCATTGGGCGAAGCCAACAATGAGCAGTTCTTC
NA | TRBD1 | TRBJ2-7 | TRBV29-1 | CSVISGTASWEYEQYF | TGCAGCGTTATCTCCGGGACAGCGTCTTGGGAATACGAGCAGTACTTC
NA | NA | TRBJ2-5 | TRBV29-1 | CSVAIGGQETQYF | TGCAGCGTTGCTATAGGGGGCCAAGAGACCCAGTACTTC
NA | NA | TRBJ2-3 | TRBV28 | CASSFAGSQPQYF | TGTGCCAGCAGTTTTGCAGGGTCCCAGCCCCAGTATTTT
NA | TRBD2 | TRBJ2-7 | TRBV29-1 | CSVGRLADERYF | TGCAGCGTTGGACGGCTAGCGGACGAACGGTACTTC
few | NA | TRBJ1-4 | TRBV6-1 | CASSEMGGAIGGEKLLF | TGTGCCAGCAGTGAAATGGGGGGGGCGATCGGCGGTGAAAAACTGCTTTTT
many | NA | TRBJ2-7 | TRBV10-3 | CAATDWSSYEQYF | TGTGCCGCGACCGACTGGAGCTCCTACGAGCAGTACTTC
many | NA | TRBJ1-4 | TRBV29-1 | CSVGFATNEKLFF | TGCAGCGTTGGCTTTGCAACTAATGAAAAACTGTTTTTT
NA | NA | TRBJ1-4 | TRBV4-1 | CASSQKSLMEKLFF | TGCGCTAGCAGCCAAAAGAGCCTAATGGAGAAACTGTTTTTT
NA | TRBD2 | TRBJ2-3 | TRBV20-1 | CSAPRNTIFSLAGVDTQYF | TGCAGTGCTCCTCGTAACACCATTTTCTCCCTAGCGGGAGTCGATACGCAGTATTTT
NA | TRBD1 | TRBJ2-7 | TRBV28 | CASSPTGDSSYEQYF | TGTGCCAGCAGTCCTACAGGGGACAGCTCCTACGAGCAGTACTTC
many | NA | TRBJ1-1 | TRBV5-1 | CASSIEIPNTEAFF | TGCGCCAGCAGCATTGAGATTCCGAACACTGAAGCTTTCTTT
NA | NA | TRBJ2-3 | TRBV4-1 | CASNQTRLTGPSDTQYF | TGCGCCAGCAACCAAACCAGGTTGACCGGACCCTCGGATACGCAGTATTTT
NA | TRBD1 | TRBJ1-1 | TRBV28 | CANSLEGQGGTKAFF | TGTGCCAACAGTTTAGAAGGACAGGGAGGGACTAAAGCTTTCTTT
once | NA | TRBJ2-2 | TRBV14 | CASSQERLAPTGELFF | TGTGCCAGCAGCCAAGAACGGCTAGCTCCCACCGGGGAGCTGTTTTTT
many | TRBD2 | TRBJ2-4 | TRBV10-2 | CASSDELAGHKNIQYF | TGCGCCAGCAGTGATGAACTAGCGGGGCACAAAAACATTCAGTACTTC
once | NA | TRBJ2-3 | TRBV6-6 | CGSNADPNQSQYF | TGTGGCAGCAACGCGGACCCAAATCAGTCCCAGTATTTT
NA | NA | TRBJ2-5 | TRBV6-2/TRBV6-3 | CASRQTTRPQRVQYF | TGTGCCAGCAGACAGACGACAAGGCCGCAACGCGTCCAGTACTTC
NA | NA | TRBJ2-5 | TRBV5-4 | CASNLGQDGTQCF | TGTGCCAGCAACTTGGGTCAGGACGGGACCCAGTGCTTC